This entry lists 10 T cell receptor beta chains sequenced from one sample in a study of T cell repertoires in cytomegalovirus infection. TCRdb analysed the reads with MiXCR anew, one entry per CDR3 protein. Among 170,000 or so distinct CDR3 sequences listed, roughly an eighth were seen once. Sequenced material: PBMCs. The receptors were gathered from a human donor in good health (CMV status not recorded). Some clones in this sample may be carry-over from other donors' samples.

The CDR3, as DNA: TGTGCCACCAGCAGCCTAGGGCAGCCCCAGCATTTT. Protein sequence: CATSSLGQPQHF. The chain combines TRBV15 with TRBJ1-5; D is undetermined. The V and J ends lost 3 bases and 7 bases respectively, with 7 bases between them. CDR1 is LNHNV, CDR2 YYDKDF, per germline (reference sequence). The CDR3 contains 12 residues.

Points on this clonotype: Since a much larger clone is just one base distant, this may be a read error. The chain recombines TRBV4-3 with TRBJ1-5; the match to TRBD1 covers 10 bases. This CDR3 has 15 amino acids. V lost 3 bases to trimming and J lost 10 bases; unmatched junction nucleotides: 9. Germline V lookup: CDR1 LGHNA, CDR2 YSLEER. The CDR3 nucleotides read TGCGCCAGCAGCCACATCGACAGGGGGCCTCATCCCCAGCATTTT. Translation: CASSHIDRGPHPQHF.

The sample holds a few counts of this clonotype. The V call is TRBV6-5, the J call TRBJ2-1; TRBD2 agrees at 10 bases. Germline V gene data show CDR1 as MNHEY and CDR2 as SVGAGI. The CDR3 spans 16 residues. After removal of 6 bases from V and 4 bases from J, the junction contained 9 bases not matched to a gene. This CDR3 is CASSTGTSVAYNEQFF. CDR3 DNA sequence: TGTGCCAGCAGCACCGGGACTAGCGTAGCATACAATGAGCAGTTCTTC.

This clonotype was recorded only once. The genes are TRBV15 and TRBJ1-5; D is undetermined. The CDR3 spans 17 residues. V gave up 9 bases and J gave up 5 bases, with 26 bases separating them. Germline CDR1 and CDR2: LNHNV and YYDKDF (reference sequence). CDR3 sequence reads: CATSAPSPTPSDQPQHF. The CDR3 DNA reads TGTGCCACATCCGCCCCATCCCCGACACCGAGCGATCAGCCCCAGCATTTT. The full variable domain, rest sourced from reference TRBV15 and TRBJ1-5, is DAMVIQNPRYQVTQFGKPVTLSCSQTLNHNVMYWYQQKSSQAPKLLFHYYDKDFNNEADTPDNFQSRRPNTSFCFLDIRSPGLGDTAMYLCATSAPSPTPSDQPQHFGDGTRLSIL.

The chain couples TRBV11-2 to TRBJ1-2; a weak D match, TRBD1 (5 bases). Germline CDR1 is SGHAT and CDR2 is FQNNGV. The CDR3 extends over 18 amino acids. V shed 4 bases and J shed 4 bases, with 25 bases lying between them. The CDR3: CASSWNYRSARGGYGYTF. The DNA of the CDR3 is TGTGCCAGCAGCTGGAACTATAGAAGCGCCCGGGGGGGCTATGGCTACACCTTC.

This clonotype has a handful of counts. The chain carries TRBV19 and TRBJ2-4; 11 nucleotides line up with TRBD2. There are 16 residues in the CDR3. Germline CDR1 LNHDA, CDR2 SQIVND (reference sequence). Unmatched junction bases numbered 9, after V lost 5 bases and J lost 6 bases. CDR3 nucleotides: TGTGCCAGTAGTGATAGCGGGAGGGCCTCTGGAAACATTCAGTACTTC. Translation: CASSDSGRASGNIQYF.

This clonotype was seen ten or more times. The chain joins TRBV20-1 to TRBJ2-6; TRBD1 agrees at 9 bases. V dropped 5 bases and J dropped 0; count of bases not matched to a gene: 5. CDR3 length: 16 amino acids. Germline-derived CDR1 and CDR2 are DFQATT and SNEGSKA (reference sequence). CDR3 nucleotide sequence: TGCAGTGCTTTCGGGACAGGGTTCTCTGGGGCCAACGTCCTGACTTTC. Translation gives CSAFGTGFSGANVLTF.

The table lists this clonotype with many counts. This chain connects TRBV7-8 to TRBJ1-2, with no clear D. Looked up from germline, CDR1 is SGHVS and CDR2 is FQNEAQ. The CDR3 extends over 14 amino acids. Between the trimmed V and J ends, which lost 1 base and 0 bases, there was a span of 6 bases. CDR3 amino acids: CASSLDEANYGYTF. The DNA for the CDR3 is TGTGCCAGCAGCTTAGACGAGGCTAACTATGGCTACACCTTC.

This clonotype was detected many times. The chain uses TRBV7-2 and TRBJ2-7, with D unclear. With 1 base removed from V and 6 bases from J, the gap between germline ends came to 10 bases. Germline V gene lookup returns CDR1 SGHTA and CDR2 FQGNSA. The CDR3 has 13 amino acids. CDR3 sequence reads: CASSLGRVREQYF. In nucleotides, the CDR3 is TGTGCCAGCAGCTTAGGTCGGGTTCGCGAGCAGTACTTC.

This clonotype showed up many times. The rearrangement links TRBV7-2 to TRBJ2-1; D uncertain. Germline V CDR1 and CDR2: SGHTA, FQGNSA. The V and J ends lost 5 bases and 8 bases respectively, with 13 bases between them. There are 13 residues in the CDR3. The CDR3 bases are TGTGCCAGCAGCCCCCTTTATTTGCATGAGCAGTTCTTC. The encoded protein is CASSPLYLHEQFF. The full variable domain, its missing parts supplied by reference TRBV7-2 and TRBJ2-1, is GAGVSQSPSNKVTEKGKDVELRCDPISGHTALYWYRQSLGQGLEFLIYFQGNSAPDKSGLPSDRFSAERTGGSVSTLTIQRTQQEDSAVYLCASSPLYLHEQFFGPGTRLTVL.